This T cell receptor beta chain appears in the sequencing data of a study of T cells after somatic rescue of genetic block. In germline, CDR1 is SNHLY, CDR2 FYNNEI. This CDR3 has 14 residues. V dropped 4 bases and J dropped 2; count of bases not matched to a gene: 4. In its sample, this clone was seen once. The repertoire was sequenced with immunoSEQ multiplex PCR; TCRdb's copy has only in-frame clones and lacks some. The sample contains tens of thousands of clones, about 87% of which appear only once. The chain uses TRBV2 and TRBJ1-1; 7 nucleotides agree with TRBD1. Sequencing input: peripheral blood mononuclear cells (PBMCs). This receptor was identified in a woman aged 18-29 years. DNA of the CDR3: TGTGCCAGCAGTGGACAGGGAAGAAACACTGAAGCTTTCTTT. Amino acids: CASSGQGRNTEAFF.